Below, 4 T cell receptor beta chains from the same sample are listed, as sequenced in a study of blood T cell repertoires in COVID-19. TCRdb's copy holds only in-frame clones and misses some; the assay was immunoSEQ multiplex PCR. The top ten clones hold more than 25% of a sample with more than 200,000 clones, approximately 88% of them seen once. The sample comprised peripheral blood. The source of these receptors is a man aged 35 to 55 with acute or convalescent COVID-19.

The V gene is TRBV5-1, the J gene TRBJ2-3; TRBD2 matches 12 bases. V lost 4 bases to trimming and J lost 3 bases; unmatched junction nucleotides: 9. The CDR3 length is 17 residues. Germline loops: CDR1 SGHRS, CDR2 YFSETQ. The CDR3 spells CASSNTSGLAGTDTQYF. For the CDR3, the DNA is TGCGCCAGCAGCAACACCTCAGGACTAGCGGGGACAGATACGCAGTATTTT. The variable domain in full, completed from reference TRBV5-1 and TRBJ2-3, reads KAGVTQTPRYLIKTRGQQVTLSCSPISGHRSVSWYQQTPGQGLQFLFEYFSETQRNKGNFPGRFSGRQFSNSRSEMNVSTLELGDSALYLCASSNTSGLAGTDTQYFGPGTRLTVL.

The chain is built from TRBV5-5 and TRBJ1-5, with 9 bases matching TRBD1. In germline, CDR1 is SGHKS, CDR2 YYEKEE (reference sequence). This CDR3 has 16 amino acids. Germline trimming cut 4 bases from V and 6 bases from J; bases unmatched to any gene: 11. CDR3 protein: CASSKGQGEIIQPQHF. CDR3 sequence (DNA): TGTGCCAGCAGCAAGGGACAGGGAGAGATTATTCAGCCCCAGCATTTT.

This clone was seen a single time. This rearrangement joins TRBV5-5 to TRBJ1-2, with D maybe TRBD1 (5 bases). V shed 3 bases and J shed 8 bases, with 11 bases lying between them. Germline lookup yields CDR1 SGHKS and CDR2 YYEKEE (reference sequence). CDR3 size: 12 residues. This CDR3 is CASSSWGGGYTF. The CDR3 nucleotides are TGTGCCAGCAGCTCTTGGGGCGGCGGCTACACCTTC.

Here the CDR3 DNA reads TGTGCCAGCAGCCAAGGTTCCTCATCGGCAGATACGCAGTATTTT. Amino acids: CASSQGSSSADTQYF. This sequence joins TRBV3-1 (or the pseudogene TRBV3-2) and TRBJ2-3; no reliable D call. V was cut by 1 base and J by 4 bases, with 12 bases left in between. The CDR3 has 15 amino acids. The germline V gene encodes CDR1 LGHDT and CDR2 YNNKEL (reference sequence).